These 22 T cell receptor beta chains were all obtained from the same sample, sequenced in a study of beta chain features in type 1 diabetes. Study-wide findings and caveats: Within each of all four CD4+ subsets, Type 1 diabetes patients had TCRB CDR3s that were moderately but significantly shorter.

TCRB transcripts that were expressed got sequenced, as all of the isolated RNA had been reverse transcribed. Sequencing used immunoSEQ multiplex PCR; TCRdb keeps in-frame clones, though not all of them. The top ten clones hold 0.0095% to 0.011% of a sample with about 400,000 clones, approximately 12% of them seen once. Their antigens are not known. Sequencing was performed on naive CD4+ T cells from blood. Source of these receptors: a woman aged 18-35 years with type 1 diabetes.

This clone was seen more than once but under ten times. The CDR3 loop is CASSLDGEQYF. The CDR3 bases are TGCGCCAGCAGCTTGGACGGCGAGCAGTACTTC. The chain uses TRBV5-1 and TRBJ2-7; D is undetermined. The V gene's germline CDR1 is SGHRS and CDR2 YFSETQ. The CDR3 covers 11 residues. Trimming removed 0 bases from V and 6 bases from J, with 4 bases in between.

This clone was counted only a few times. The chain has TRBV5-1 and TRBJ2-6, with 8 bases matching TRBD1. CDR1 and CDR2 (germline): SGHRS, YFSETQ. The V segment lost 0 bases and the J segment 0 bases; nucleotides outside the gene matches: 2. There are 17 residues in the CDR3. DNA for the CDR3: TGCGCCAGCAGCTTGGAAGGACAGGGCTCTGGGGCCAACGTCCTGACTTTC. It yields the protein CASSLEGQGSGANVLTF.

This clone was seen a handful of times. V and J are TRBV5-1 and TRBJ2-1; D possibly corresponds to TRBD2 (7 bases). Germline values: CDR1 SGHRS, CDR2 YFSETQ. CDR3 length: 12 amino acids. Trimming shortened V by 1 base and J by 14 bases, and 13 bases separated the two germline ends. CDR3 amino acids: CASSLRGGAEFF. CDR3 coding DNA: TGCGCCAGCAGCTTGAGGGGGGGGGCAGAGTTCTTC.

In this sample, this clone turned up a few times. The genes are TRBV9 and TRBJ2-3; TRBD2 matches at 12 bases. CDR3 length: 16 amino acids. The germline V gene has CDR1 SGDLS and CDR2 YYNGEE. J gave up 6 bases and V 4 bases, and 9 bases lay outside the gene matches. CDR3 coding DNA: TGTGCCAGCAGCCCCCGGACTAGCGGGGCCCCTGATACGCAGTATTTT. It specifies CASSPRTSGAPDTQYF.

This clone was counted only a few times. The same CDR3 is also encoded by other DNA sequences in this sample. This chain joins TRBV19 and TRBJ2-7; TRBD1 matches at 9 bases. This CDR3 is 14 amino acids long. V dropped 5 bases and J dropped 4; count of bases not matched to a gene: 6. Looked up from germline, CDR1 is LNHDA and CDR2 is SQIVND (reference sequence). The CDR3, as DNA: TGTGCCAGTAGTCGAACTGGGACAGGGTACGAGCAGTACTTC. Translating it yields CASSRTGTGYEQYF.

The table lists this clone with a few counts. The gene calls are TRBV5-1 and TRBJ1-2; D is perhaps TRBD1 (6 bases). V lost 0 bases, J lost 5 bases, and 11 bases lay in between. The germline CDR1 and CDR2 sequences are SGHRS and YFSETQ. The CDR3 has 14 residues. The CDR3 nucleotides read TGCGCCAGCAGCTTGGGAAACAGGGCTTATGGCTACACCTTC. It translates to CASSLGNRAYGYTF. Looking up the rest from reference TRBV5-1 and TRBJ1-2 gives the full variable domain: KAGVTQTPRYLIKTRGQQVTLSCSPISGHRSVSWYQQTPGQGLQFLFEYFSETQRNKGNFPGRFSGRQFSNSRSEMNVSTLELGDSALYLCASSLGNRAYGYTFGSGTRLTVV.

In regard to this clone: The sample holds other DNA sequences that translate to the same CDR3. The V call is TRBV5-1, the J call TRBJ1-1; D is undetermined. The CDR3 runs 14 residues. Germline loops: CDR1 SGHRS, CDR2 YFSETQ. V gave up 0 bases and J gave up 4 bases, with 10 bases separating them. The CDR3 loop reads CASSLAPGGTEAFF. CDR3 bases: TGCGCCAGCAGCTTGGCCCCGGGTGGCACTGAAGCTTTCTTT.

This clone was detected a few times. CDR3 protein: CAWSQWGGQVNQPQHF. CDR3 DNA: TGTGCCTGGAGTCAGTGGGGGGGACAGGTAAATCAGCCCCAGCATTTT. The chain links TRBV30 to TRBJ1-5, with TRBD1 identical over 8 bases. V gave up 2 bases and J gave up 4 bases; unmatched junction bases: 10. Germline-derived CDR1 and CDR2 are GTSNPN and SVGIG (reference sequence). The CDR3 is made up of 16 amino acids.

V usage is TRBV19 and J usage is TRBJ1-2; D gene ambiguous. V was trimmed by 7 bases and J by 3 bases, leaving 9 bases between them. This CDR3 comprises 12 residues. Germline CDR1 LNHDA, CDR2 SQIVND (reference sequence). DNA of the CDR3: TGTGCCAGTACTACGAGTTACTATGGCTACACCTTC. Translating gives CASTTSYYGYTF.

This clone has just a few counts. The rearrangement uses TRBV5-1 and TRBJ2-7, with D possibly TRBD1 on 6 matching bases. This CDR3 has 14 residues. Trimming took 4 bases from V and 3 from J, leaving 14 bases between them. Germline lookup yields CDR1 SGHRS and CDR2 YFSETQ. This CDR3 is CASSHPGRGYEQYF. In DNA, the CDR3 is TGCGCCAGCAGCCATCCGGGCAGGGGCTACGAGCAGTACTTC. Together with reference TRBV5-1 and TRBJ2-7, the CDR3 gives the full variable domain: KAGVTQTPRYLIKTRGQQVTLSCSPISGHRSVSWYQQTPGQGLQFLFEYFSETQRNKGNFPGRFSGRQFSNSRSEMNVSTLELGDSALYLCASSHPGRGYEQYFGPGTRLTVT.

CDR3 region: CASSQEGGRAGEQYF. For the CDR3, the DNA is TGCGCCAGCAGCCAAGAGGGGGGTCGGGCTGGAGAGCAGTACTTC. The rearrangement joins TRBV4-3 to TRBJ2-7; a weak D match, TRBD2 (6 bases). CDR1 is LGHNA and CDR2 is YSLEER in the germline V gene. The CDR3 is made up of 15 amino acids. Trimming took 0 bases from V and 7 from J, leaving 16 bases between them.

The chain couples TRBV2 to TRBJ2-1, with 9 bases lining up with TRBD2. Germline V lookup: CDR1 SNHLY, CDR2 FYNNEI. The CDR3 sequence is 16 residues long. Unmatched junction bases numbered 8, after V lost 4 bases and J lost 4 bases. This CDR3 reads CASSVGVSGRYNEQFF. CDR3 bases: TGTGCCAGCAGTGTGGGTGTTAGCGGGAGATACAATGAGCAGTTCTTC.

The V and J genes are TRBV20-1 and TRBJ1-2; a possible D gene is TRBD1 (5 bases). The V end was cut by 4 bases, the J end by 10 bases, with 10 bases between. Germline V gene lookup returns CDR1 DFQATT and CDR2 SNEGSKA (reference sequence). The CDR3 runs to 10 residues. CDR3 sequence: CSATGGAYTF. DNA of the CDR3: TGCAGTGCTACCGGGGGAGCCTACACCTTC.

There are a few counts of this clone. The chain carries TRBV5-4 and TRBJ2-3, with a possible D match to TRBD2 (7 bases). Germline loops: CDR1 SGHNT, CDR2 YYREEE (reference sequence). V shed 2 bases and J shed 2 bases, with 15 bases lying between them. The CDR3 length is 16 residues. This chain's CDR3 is CASSFNRGADTDTQYF. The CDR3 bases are TGTGCCAGCAGCTTTAATCGGGGGGCCGACACAGATACGCAGTATTTT.

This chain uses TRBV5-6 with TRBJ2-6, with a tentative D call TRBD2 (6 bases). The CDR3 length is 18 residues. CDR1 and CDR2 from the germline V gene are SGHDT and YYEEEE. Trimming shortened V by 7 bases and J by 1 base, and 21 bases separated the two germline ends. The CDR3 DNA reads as TGTGCCAGCCATGGGCGAGCGGGCTCCCTTTCTGGGGCCAACGTCCTGACTTTC. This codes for CASHGRAGSLSGANVLTF.

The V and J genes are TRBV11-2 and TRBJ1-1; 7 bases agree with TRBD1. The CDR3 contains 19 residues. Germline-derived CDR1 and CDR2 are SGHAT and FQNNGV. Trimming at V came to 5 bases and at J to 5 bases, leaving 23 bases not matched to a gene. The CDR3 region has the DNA TGTGCCAGCAGCCCAAGGACATTGGCAGGGGGTCTAATCGGGACTGAAGCTTTCTTT. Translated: CASSPRTLAGGLIGTEAFF.

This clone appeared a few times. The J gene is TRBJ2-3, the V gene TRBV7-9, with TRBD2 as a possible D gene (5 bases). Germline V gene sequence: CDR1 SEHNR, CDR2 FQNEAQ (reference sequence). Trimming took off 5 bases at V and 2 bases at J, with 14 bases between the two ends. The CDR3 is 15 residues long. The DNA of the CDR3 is TGTGCCAGCAGCCTTCGCGGGTCGGTCACAGATACGCAGTATTTT. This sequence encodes CASSLRGSVTDTQYF. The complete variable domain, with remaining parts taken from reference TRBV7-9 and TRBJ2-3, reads DTGVSQNPRHKITKRGQNVTFRCDPISEHNRLYWYRQTLGQGPEFLTYFQNEAQLEKSRLLSDRFSAERPKGSFSTLEIQRTEQGDSAMYLCASSLRGSVTDTQYFGPGTRLTVL.

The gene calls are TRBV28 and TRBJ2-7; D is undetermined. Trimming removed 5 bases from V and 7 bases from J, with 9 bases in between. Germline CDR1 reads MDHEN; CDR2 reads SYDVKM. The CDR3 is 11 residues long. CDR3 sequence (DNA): TGTGCCAGCAGTACCCCTCAGGAGCAGTACTTC. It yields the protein CASSTPQEQYF.

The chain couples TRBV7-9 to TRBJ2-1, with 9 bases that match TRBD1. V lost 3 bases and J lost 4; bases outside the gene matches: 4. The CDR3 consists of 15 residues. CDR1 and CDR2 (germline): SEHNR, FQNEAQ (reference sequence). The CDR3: CASSFGTGQYNEQFF. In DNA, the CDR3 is TGTGCCAGCAGCTTCGGGACAGGGCAATACAATGAGCAGTTCTTC. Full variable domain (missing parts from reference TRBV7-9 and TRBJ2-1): DTGVSQNPRHKITKRGQNVTFRCDPISEHNRLYWYRQTLGQGPEFLTYFQNEAQLEKSRLLSDRFSAERPKGSFSTLEIQRTEQGDSAMYLCASSFGTGQYNEQFFGPGTRLTVL.

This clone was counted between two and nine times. CDR3 coding DNA: TGCGCCAGCAGCCCGGGGGGGCCGACGCGTGAAGCTTTCTTT. It yields the protein CASSPGGPTREAFF. The V call is TRBV5-1, the J call TRBJ1-1, with a tentative D call TRBD1 (6 bases). CDR1 is SGHRS, CDR2 YFSETQ, per germline. Between the trimmed V and J ends, which lost 4 bases and 7 bases, there was a span of 17 bases. The CDR3 sequence is 14 residues long. Full variable domain (remainder filled in from reference TRBV5-1 and TRBJ1-1): KAGVTQTPRYLIKTRGQQVTLSCSPISGHRSVSWYQQTPGQGLQFLFEYFSETQRNKGNFPGRFSGRQFSNSRSEMNVSTLELGDSALYLCASSPGGPTREAFFGQGTRLTVV.

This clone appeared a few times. Here the CDR3 reads CASSEGQGVGIDEQFF. The CDR3 region has the DNA TGCGCCAGCAGCGAAGGACAGGGTGTGGGCATCGATGAGCAGTTCTTC. The V gene is TRBV5-1, the J gene TRBJ2-1, with 8 nucleotides matching TRBD1. From germline, CDR1 is SGHRS and CDR2 YFSETQ. CDR3 size: 16 residues. V lost 4 bases, J lost 8 bases, and 14 bases stayed unmatched.

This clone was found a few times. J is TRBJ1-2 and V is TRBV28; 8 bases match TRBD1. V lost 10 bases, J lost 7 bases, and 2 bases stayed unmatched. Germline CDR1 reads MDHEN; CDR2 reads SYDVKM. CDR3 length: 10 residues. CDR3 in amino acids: CAIQGAGYTF. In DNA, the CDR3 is TGTGCCATCCAGGGGGCTGGCTACACCTTC.